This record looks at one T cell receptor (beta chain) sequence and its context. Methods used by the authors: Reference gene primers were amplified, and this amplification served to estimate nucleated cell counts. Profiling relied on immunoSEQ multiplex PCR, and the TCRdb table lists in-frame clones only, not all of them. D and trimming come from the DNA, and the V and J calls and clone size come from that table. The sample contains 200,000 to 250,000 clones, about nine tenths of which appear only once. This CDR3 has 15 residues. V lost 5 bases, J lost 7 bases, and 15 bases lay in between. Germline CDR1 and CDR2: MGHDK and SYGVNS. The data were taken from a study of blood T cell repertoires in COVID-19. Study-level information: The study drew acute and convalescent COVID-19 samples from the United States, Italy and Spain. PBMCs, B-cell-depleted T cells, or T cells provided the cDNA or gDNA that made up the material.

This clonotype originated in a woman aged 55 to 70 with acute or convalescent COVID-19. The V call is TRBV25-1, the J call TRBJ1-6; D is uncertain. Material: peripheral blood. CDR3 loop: CASSTRIARNSPLHF. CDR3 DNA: TGTGCCAGCAGTACGCGAATTGCCCGGAATTCACCCCTCCACTTT.